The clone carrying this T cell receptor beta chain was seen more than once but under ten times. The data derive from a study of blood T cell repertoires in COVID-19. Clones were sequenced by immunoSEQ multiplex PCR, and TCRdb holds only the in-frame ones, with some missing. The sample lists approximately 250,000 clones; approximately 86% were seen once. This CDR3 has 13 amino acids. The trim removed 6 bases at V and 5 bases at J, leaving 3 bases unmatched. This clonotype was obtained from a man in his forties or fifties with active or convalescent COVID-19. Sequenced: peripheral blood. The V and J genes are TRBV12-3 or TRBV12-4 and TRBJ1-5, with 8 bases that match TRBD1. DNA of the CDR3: TGTGCCAGCAGCCAGGGACAGGATCAGCCCCAGCATTTT. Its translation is CASSQGQDQPQHF.